The clone carrying this TCR beta chain was counted once. Unmatched junction bases numbered 3, after V lost 5 bases and J lost 3 bases. The germline V gene encodes CDR1 SGHRS and CDR2 YFSETQ. This CDR3 is 13 amino acids long. MiXCR was run by TCRdb on the RT-PCR reads, yielding one entry per CDR3 protein. The sample has about 680,000 distinct CDR3 sequences; approximately 15% are singletons. This TCR was recovered from a female donor in good health, serving as a healthy control. Sequenced material: memory CD4+ T cells from blood. The chain joins TRBV5-1 to TRBJ2-3; TRBD1 matches at 7 bases. CDR3 nucleotides: TGCGCCAGCAGTGGACAGGCGACAGATACGCAGTATTTT. Translating it yields CASSGQATDTQYF.